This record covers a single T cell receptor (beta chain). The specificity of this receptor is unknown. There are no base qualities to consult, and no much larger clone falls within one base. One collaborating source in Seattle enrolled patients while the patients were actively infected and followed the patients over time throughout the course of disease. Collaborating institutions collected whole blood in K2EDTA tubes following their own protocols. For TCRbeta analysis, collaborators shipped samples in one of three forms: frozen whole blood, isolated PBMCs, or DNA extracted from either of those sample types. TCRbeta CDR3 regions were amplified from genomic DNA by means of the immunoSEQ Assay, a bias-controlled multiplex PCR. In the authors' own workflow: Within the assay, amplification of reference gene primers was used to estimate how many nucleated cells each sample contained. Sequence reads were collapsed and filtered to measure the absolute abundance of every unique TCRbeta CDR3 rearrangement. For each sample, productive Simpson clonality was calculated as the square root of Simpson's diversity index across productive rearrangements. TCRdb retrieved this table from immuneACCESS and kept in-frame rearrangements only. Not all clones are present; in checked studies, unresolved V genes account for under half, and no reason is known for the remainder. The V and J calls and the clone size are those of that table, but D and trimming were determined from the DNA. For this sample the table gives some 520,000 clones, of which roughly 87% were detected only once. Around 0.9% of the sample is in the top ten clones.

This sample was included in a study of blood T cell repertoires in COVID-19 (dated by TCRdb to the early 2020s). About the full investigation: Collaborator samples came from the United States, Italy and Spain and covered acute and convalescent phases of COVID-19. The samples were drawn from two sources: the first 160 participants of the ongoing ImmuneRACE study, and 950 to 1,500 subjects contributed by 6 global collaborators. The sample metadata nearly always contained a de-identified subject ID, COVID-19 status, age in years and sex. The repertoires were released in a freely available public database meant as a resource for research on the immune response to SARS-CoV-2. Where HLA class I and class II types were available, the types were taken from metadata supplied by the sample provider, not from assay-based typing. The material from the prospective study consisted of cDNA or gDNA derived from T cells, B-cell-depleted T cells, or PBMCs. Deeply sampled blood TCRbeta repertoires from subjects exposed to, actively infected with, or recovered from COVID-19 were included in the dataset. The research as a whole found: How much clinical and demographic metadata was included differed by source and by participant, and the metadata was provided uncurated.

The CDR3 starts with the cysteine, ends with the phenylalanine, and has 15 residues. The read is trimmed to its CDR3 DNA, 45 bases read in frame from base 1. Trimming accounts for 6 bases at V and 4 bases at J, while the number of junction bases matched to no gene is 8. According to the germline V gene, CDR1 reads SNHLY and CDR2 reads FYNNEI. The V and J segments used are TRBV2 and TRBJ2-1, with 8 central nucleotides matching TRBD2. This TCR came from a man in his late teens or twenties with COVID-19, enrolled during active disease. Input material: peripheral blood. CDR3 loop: CASRVLAEKYNEQFF. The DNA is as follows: TGTGCCAGCAGGGTACTAGCGGAGAAATACAATGAGCAGTTCTTC.